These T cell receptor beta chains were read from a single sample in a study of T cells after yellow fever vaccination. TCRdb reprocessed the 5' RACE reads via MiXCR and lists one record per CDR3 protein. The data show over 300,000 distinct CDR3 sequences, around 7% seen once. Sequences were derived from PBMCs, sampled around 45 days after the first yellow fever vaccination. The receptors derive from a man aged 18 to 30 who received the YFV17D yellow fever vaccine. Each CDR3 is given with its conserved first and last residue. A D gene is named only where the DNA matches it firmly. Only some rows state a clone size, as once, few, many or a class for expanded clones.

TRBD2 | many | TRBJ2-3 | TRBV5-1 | TGCGCCAGCAGGAGGACTAGCGGGGGACCAACAGATACGCAGTATTTT | CASRRTSGGPTDTQYF
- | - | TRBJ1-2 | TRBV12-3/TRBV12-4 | TGTGCCAGCAGTTTCCGGAGATACTATGGCTACACCTTC | CASSFRRYYGYTF
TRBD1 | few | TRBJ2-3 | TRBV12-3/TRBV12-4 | TGTGCCAGCCTAGCCCGAGACAGGGTTTCAGATACGCAGTATTTT | CASLARDRVSDTQYF
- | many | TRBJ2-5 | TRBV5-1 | TGCGCCAGCAGCTCAACAGGTTTCCAAGAGACCCAGTACTTC | CASSSTGFQETQYF
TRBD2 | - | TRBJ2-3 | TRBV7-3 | TGTGCCAGCAGCTTAACGGTTAGCGGGGGGGACACAGATACGCAGTATTTT | CASSLTVSGGDTDTQYF
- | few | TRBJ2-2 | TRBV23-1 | TGCGCCAGCAGTCATTACACACGGAACACCGGGGAGCTGTTTTTT | CASSHYTRNTGELFF
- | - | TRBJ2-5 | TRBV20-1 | TGCAGTGCTAGGGACCAGAAAGAGACCCAGTACTTC | CSARDQKETQYF
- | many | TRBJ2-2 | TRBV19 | TGTGCCAGCAGCCTACAGGACACCGGGGAGCTGTTTTTT | CASSLQDTGELFF
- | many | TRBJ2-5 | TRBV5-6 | TGTGCCAGCAGCTGGAGTAGGGTTCGGGAGACCCAGTACTTC | CASSWSRVRETQYF
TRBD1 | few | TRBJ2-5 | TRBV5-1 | TGCGCCAGCAGCCACGGGACAGGGGGCGAGACGGAGACCCAGTACTTC | CASSHGTGGETETQYF
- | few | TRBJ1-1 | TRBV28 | TGTGCCAGCAGAACGCCGAGTCAGGGCTGGACTGAAGCTTTCTTT | CASRTPSQGWTEAFF
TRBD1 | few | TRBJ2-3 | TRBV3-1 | TGTGCCAGCAGTTATCCCGGGACAGCGGAGGATACGCAGTATTTT | CASSYPGTAEDTQYF
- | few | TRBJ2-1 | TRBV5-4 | TGTGCCAGCAGCTTAATGTGGGGCTATGAGCAGTTCTTC | CASSLMWGYEQFF
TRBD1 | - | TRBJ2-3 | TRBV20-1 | TGCAGTGCTTCAGGGGGCGCTGGCACAGATACGCAGTATTTT | CSASGGAGTDTQYF
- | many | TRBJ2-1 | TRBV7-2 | TGTGCCAGCAGCTTCCCGGGAACGTACAATGAGCAGTTCTTC | CASSFPGTYNEQFF
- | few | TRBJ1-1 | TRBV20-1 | TGCAGTGCTAGAGTAGGCGGCGGGAACACTGAAGCTTTCTTT | CSARVGGGNTEAFF
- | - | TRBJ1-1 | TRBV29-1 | TGCAGCGTTACCGTGGGGAACACTGAAGCTTTCTTT | CSVTVGNTEAFF
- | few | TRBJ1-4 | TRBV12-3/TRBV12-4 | TGTGCCAGCAGGGTCCCGGCAACTAATGAAAAACTGTTTTTT | CASRVPATNEKLFF
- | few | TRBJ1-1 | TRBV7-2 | TGTGCCAGCAGCTTATTTTACATGGGCTCTACTGAAGCTTTCTTT | CASSLFYMGSTEAFF
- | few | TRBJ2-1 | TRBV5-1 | TGCGCCAGCAGGAACAGTGACTACAATGAGCAGTTCTTC | CASRNSDYNEQFF
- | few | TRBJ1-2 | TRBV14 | TGTGCCAGCAGCCAACAGGGATATGGCTACACCTTC | CASSQQGYGYTF
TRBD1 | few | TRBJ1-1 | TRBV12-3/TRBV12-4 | TGTGCCAGCAGTTCAGGGGGAACTGTTAACACTGAAGCTTTCTTT | CASSSGGTVNTEAFF
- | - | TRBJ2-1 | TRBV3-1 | TGTGCCAGCAGCCGGCGGGCTAGCGTCGGGAGCTCCTACAATGAGCAGTTCTTC | CASSRRASVGSSYNEQFF
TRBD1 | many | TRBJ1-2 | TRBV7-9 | TGTGCCAGCAGCTTTGGTGGGACAGATCTCTATGGCTACACCTTC | CASSFGGTDLYGYTF
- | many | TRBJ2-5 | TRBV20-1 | TGCAGTGCTTTCTGGTCTACAGAGACCCAGTACTTC | CSAFWSTETQYF
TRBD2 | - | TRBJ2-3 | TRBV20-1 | TGCAGTGCTAGAGAGAGAGTTTTTAGCGGGGGACTCACAGATACGCAGTATTTT | CSARERVFSGGLTDTQYF
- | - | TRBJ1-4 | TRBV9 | TGTGCCAGCAGCGTGGGAGTAATGAAAAAACTGTTTTTT | CASSVGVMKKLFF
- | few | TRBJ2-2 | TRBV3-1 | TGTGCCAGCAGCCAAGAGGGGGGACCGGGGGAGCTGTTTTTT | CASSQEGGPGELFF
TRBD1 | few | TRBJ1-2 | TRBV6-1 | TGTGCCAGCAGTCCAGCGCTTCAGGGGGCCTATGGCTATGGCTACACCTTC | CASSPALQGAYGYGYTF
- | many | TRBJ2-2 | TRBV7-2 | TGTGCCAGCAGTGTGGGGGGCACCGGGGAGCTGTTTTTT | CASSVGGTGELFF
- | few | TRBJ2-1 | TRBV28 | TGTGCCAGCAGTTCGGCAGGGCTGGGGAATGAGCAGTTCTTC | CASSSAGLGNEQFF
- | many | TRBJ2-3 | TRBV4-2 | TGTGCCAGCAGCCAAGAGGGCCGCGACAGGGGAGGGTCAGATACGCAGTATTTT | CASSQEGRDRGGSDTQYF
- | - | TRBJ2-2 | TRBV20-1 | TGCAGTGCTAGAGACGGTGCCTTCAACACCGGGGAGCTGTTTTTT | CSARDGAFNTGELFF
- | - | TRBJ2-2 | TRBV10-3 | TGTGCCATCAGTGCCTCGGCGGGGGCACCCGGGGAGCTGTTTTTT | CAISASAGAPGELFF
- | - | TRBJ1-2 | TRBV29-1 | TGCAGCGTTGGTCGGGCCGCAGCTAACTATGGCTACACCTTC | CSVGRAAANYGYTF
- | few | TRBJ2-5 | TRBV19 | TGTGCCAGTAGTCGGGACCCCGAAGAGACCCAGTACTTC | CASSRDPEETQYF
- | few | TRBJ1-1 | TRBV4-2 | TGTGCCAGCAGCCGCCTAACAGGGATTGGGACTGAAGCTTTCTTT | CASSRLTGIGTEAFF
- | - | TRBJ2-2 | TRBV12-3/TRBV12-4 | TGTGCCAGCAGTGTCGGACGGAACACCGGGGAGCTGTTTTTT | CASSVGRNTGELFF
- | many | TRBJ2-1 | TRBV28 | TGTGCCAGCAATAGACCCGGGACGGTTAATAATGAGCAGTTCTTC | CASNRPGTVNNEQFF
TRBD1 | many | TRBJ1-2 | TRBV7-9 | TGTGCCAGCAGCCTCAGGGGGAACTATGGCTACACCTTC | CASSLRGNYGYTF
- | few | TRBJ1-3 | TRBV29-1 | TGCAGCGGTATTACGACCGGGACGGGCTCTGGAAACACCATATATTTT | CSGITTGTGSGNTIYF